What follows are 22 T cell receptor beta chains derived from one specimen sequenced in a study of T cell responses to AZD1222 COVID-19 vaccine. Sequencing was performed with immunoSEQ multiplex PCR; in TCRdb, only in-frame clones are kept and a portion is missing. The profile covers some 280,000 clones, with around 93% appearing a single time and approximately 0.52% taken by the ten largest. Source: peripheral blood, taken 28 days after the second AZD1222 dose. All receptors derive from an adult who received the AZD1222 COVID-19 vaccine.

For this clone: At the DNA level, this CDR3 is encoded by other sequences in the same sample as well. The genes are TRBV2 and TRBJ1-2, with D unresolved. Germline V CDR1 and CDR2: SNHLY, FYNNEI. Trimming removed 7 bases at V and 5 bases at J, with 8 bases between. The CDR3 contains 11 residues. The CDR3 loop reads CASTRIYGYTF. DNA for the CDR3: TGTGCCAGCACCCGCATATATGGCTACACCTTC.

This chain joins TRBV11-2 and TRBJ1-2; 9 bases match TRBD1. V lost 1 base, J lost 8 bases, and 8 bases stayed unmatched. Germline CDR1 reads SGHAT; CDR2 reads FQNNGV. The CDR3 extends over 15 amino acids. The CDR3, as DNA: TGTGCCAGCAGCTTAGGCACACAGGGGGCCGGAGGCTACACCTTC. Translation gives CASSLGTQGAGGYTF.

The rearrangement links TRBV6-5 to TRBJ2-7; TRBD2 is a possible D gene (5 bases). CDR1 MNHEY and CDR2 SVGAGI come from the germline V gene. The V and J ends lost 1 base and 1 base respectively, with 14 bases between them. The CDR3 spans 16 residues. For the CDR3, the DNA is TGTGCCAGCAGTTACTTGGGAGCCTCGGGGTCCTACGAGCAGTACTTC. This sequence encodes CASSYLGASGSYEQYF.

The chain links TRBV27 to TRBJ1-5; D gene uncertain. Germline lookup yields CDR1 MNHEY and CDR2 SMNVEV (reference sequence). The V end was cut by 7 bases, the J end by 0 bases, with 13 bases between. The CDR3 has 15 amino acids. The CDR3 DNA reads as TGTGCCAGCATGCTAACCGGGTATAGCAATCAGCCCCAGCATTTT. Translated: CASMLTGYSNQPQHF.

This chain uses TRBV7-2 with TRBJ2-5; no reliable D call. The CDR3 covers 11 residues. CDR1 and CDR2 (germline): SGHTA, FQGNSA. Trimming pared 2 bases from V and 4 bases from J, leaving 2 bases between. CDR3 coding DNA: TGTGCCAGCAGCTTATCAGAGACCCAGTACTTC. As protein: CASSLSETQYF.

The genes are TRBV29-1 and TRBJ2-1, with D possibly TRBD1 on 5 matching bases. Germline-derived CDR1 and CDR2 are SQVTM and ANQGSEA. CDR3 length: 15 amino acids. V lost 3 bases, J lost 3 bases, and 15 bases lay in between. The CDR3 DNA reads as TGCAGCGTTGAGCTGCGACAGAGACGCTACAATGAGCAGTTCTTC. Encoded protein: CSVELRQRRYNEQFF.

This chain uses TRBV19 with TRBJ1-6, with a possible D match to TRBD1 (6 bases). There are 15 residues in the CDR3. V was trimmed by 11 bases and J by 0 bases, leaving 14 bases between them. CDR1 and CDR2 (germline): LNHDA, SQIVND (reference sequence). The CDR3 nucleotides are TGTGCCGCCGCTGACAGGAGCTCCTATAATTCACCCCTCCACTTT. Its translation: CAAADRSSYNSPLHF.

The chain carries TRBV6-2 or TRBV6-3 and TRBJ1-5, with 7 positions matching TRBD1. Germline V gene sequence: CDR1 MNHEY, CDR2 SVGEGT. The length of the CDR3 is 16 residues. V trimming: 0 bases; J trimming: 4 bases; junction bases outside the gene matches: 6. DNA of the CDR3: TGTGCCAGCAGTTACTCAAAAGGGGGCAGAAATCAGCCCCAGCATTTT. It yields the protein CASSYSKGGRNQPQHF.

J is TRBJ2-2 and V is TRBV28; D not resolved. Germline values: CDR1 MDHEN, CDR2 SYDVKM. The CDR3 length is 13 residues. The ends were cut back, 6 bases at V and 2 bases at J, with 7 bases in the middle. CDR3 region: CASRRVNTGELFF. CDR3 coding DNA: TGTGCCAGCAGGAGAGTTAACACCGGGGAGCTGTTTTTT.

V and J are TRBV5-4 and TRBJ1-2; D is ambiguous. The CDR3 spans 19 residues. The V and J ends lost 4 bases and 0 bases respectively, with 25 bases between them. The germline CDR1 and CDR2 sequences are SGHNT and YYREEE (reference sequence). The CDR3: CASSPMVWTWQLANYGYTF. Written as DNA, the CDR3 is TGTGCCAGCAGCCCAATGGTCTGGACGTGGCAGCTCGCTAACTATGGCTACACCTTC.

This clone appeared once. This sequence joins TRBV28 and TRBJ1-1, with D maybe TRBD1 (5 bases). CDR1 is MDHEN and CDR2 is SYDVKM in the germline V gene. The CDR3 has 15 amino acids. The V end was cut by 10 bases, the J end by 3 bases, with 21 bases between. CDR3 sequence reads: CAIKRPAGTDTEAFF. The CDR3 DNA follows: TGTGCCATCAAACGACCAGCCGGGACGGACACTGAAGCTTTCTTT.

The chain has TRBV19 and TRBJ2-2, with 13 bases matching TRBD2. V was pared by 3 bases and J by 5 bases, with 0 bases of the junction left unmatched. This CDR3 has 15 residues. Germline loops: CDR1 LNHDA, CDR2 SQIVND (reference sequence). The CDR3 region is CASSMGLAGTGELFF. DNA for the CDR3: TGTGCCAGTAGTATGGGACTAGCGGGGACCGGGGAGCTGTTTTTT.

The gene calls are TRBV5-4 and TRBJ1-2; a possible D gene is TRBD1 (5 bases). The CDR3 is made up of 15 amino acids. Germline values: CDR1 SGHNT, CDR2 YYREEE (reference sequence). The germline V and J ends were trimmed by 4 bases and 1 base, with 14 bases remaining between them. CDR3 protein: CASSAGTAYNYGYTF. As DNA, the CDR3 is TGTGCCAGCAGCGCTGGGACTGCCTATAACTATGGCTACACCTTC.

The V and J genes are TRBV28 and TRBJ1-2; D remains ambiguous. The germline V gene encodes CDR1 MDHEN and CDR2 SYDVKM. This CDR3 contains 11 residues. The V end lost 2 bases, the J end lost 8 bases, and 6 bases lay between the germline ends. This CDR3 is CASSLPGGYTF. DNA of the CDR3: TGTGCCAGCAGTTTACCGGGGGGCTACACCTTC.

V usage is TRBV28 and J usage is TRBJ2-5; D uncertain. V dropped 5 bases and J dropped 5 bases, with 6 bases sitting between them. CDR1 MDHEN and CDR2 SYDVKM come from the germline V gene. This CDR3 comprises 11 residues. In DNA form, the CDR3 reads TGTGCCAGCAGTCTTCACGAGACCCAGTACTTC. Its translation is CASSLHETQYF.

V gene TRBV9 combines with J gene TRBJ2-7; D possibly corresponds to TRBD1 (5 bases). V gave up 3 bases and J gave up 0 bases, with 10 bases separating them. CDR1 is SGDLS, CDR2 YYNGEE, per germline. The CDR3 covers 14 residues. The CDR3 loop reads CASSEQGSSYEQYF. The DNA of the CDR3 is TGTGCCAGCAGCGAGCAGGGCAGCTCCTACGAGCAGTACTTC.

The V call is TRBV5-1, the J call TRBJ1-1; D remains ambiguous. V was pared by 0 bases and J by 4 bases, with 13 bases between. The CDR3 contains 15 residues. Per the germline V gene, CDR1 is SGHRS and CDR2 is YFSETQ. The CDR3 sequence is CASSLEGRVSTEAFF. The CDR3 DNA reads TGCGCCAGCAGCTTGGAAGGGAGGGTGAGCACTGAAGCTTTCTTT. The variable domain in full, completed from reference TRBV5-1 and TRBJ1-1, reads KAGVTQTPRYLIKTRGQQVTLSCSPISGHRSVSWYQQTPGQGLQFLFEYFSETQRNKGNFPGRFSGRQFSNSRSEMNVSTLELGDSALYLCASSLEGRVSTEAFFGQGTRLTVV.

This chain uses TRBV7-2 with TRBJ1-1; 10 bases map to TRBD1. The CDR3 covers 15 residues. J lost 5 bases, V lost 1 base, and 4 bases had no gene match. The germline V gene encodes CDR1 SGHTA and CDR2 FQGNSA. The CDR3 sequence: CASSLVSGQGTEAFF. CDR3 coding DNA: TGTGCCAGCAGCTTAGTCTCGGGACAGGGGACTGAAGCTTTCTTT.

This chain connects TRBV7-2 to TRBJ1-5; D is ambiguous. The V and J ends lost 5 bases and 7 bases respectively, with 9 bases between them. This CDR3 contains 12 residues. CDR1 is SGHTA, CDR2 FQGNSA, per germline. CDR3 loop: CASSHLGQPQHF. In DNA form, the CDR3 reads TGTGCCAGCAGCCACCTAGGCCAGCCCCAGCATTTT.

The chain uses TRBV28 and TRBJ1-2, with 7 nucleotides matching TRBD1. Germline V gene sequence: CDR1 MDHEN, CDR2 SYDVKM. The junction had 4 bases not matched to a gene; V was cut back by 4 bases and J by 5 bases. The length of the CDR3 is 13 residues. CDR3 bases: TGTGCCAGCAGTTGGGGACAGCAATATGGCTACACCTTC. The encoded protein is CASSWGQQYGYTF.

The chain joins TRBV12-3 or TRBV12-4 to TRBJ1-2, with a weak D call TRBD1 (5 bases). The CDR3 loop spans 13 amino acids. V lost 3 bases and J 8 bases, leaving 13 bases between the germline ends. CDR3 coding DNA: TGTGCCAGCAGTTTTGGGGCAGGGTTGGGCTACACCTTC. Amino acids: CASSFGAGLGYTF.

CDR3 amino acids: CAISETGQGAGYGYTF. CDR3 sequence (DNA): TGTGCCATCAGTGAGACTGGACAGGGGGCCGGCTATGGCTACACCTTC. The chain employs TRBV10-3 and TRBJ1-2; TRBD1 agrees at 11 bases. J lost 4 bases, V lost 2 bases, and 6 bases had no gene match. The CDR3 is 16 residues long. In germline, CDR1 is ENHRY, CDR2 SYGVKD.